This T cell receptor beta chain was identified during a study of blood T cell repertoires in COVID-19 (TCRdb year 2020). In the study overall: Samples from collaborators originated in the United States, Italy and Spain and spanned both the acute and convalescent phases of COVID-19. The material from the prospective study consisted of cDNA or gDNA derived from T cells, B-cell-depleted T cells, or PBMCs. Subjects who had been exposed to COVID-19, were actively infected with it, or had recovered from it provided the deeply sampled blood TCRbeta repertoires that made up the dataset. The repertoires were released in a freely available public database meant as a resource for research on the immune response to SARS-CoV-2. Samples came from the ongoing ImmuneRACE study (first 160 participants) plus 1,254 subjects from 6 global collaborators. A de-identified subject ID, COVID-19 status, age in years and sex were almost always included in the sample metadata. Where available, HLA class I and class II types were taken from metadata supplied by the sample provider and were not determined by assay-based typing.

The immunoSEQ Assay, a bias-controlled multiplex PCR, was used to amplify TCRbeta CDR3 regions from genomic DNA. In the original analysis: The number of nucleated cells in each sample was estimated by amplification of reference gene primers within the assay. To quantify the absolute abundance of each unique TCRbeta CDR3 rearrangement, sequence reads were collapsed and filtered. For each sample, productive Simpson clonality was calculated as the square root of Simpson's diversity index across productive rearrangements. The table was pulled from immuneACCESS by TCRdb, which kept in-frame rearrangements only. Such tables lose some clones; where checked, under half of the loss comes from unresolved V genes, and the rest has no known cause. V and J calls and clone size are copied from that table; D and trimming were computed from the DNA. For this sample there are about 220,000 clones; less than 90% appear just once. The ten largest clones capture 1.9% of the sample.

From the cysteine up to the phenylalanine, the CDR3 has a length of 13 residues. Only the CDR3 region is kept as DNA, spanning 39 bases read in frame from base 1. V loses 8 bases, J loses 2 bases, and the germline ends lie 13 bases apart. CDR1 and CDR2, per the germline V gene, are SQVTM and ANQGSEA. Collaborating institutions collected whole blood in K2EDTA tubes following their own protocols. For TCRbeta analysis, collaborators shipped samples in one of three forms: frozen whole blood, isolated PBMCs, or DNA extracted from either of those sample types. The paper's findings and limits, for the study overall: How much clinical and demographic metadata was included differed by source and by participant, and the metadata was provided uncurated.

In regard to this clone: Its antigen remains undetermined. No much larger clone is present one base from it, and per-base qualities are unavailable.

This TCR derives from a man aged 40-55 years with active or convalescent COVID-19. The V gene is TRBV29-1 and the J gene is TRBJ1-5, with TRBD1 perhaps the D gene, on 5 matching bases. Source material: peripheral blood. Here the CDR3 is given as CSISGGGNQPQHF. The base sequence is TGCAGCATCTCGGGGGGTGGCAATCAGCCCCAGCATTTT.